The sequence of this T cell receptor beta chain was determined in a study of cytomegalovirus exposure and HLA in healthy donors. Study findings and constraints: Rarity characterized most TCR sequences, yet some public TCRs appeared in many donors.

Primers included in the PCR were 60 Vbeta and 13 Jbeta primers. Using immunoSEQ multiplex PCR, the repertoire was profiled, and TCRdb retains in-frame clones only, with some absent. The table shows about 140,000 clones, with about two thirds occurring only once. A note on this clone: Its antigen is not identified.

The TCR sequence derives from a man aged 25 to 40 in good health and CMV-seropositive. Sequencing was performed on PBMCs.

CDR3 in DNA: TGTGCCACCAGCAGAGTGATTTTAGGGACAGAAAAACTGTTTTTT. Protein: CATSRVILGTEKLFF. V gene TRBV15 combines with J gene TRBJ1-4; D might be TRBD1 (6 bases). Trimming removed 1 base at V and 8 bases at J, with 14 bases between. There are 15 residues in the CDR3. Germline-derived CDR1 and CDR2 are LNHNV and YYDKDF (reference sequence).